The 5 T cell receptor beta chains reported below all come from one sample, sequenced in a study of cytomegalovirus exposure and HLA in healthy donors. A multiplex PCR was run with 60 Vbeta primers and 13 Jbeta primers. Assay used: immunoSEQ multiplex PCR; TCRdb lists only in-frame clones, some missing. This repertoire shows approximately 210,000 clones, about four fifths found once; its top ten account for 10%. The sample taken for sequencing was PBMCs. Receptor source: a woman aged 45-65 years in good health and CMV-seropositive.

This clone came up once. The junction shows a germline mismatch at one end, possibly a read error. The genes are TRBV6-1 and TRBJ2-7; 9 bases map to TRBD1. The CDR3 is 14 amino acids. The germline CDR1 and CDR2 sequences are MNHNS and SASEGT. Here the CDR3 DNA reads TGTGCCAGCAGTGAAATGGACAGGGGAAGTCTAAGTGCCTTC. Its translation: CASSEMDRGSLSAF.

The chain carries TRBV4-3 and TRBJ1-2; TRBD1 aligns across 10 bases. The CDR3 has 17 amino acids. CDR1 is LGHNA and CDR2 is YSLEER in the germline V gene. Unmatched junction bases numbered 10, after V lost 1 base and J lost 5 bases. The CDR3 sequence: CASSQVGPGTGEYGYTF. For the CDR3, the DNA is TGCGCCAGCAGCCAAGTGGGACCTGGGACAGGGGAGTATGGCTACACCTTC.

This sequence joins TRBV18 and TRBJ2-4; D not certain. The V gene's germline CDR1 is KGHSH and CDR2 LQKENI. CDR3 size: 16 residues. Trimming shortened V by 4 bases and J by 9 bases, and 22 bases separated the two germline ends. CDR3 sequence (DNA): TGTGCCAGCTCACTATCAACTTTGGTTGGGCATGGCATTCAGTACTTC. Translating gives CASSLSTLVGHGIQYF.

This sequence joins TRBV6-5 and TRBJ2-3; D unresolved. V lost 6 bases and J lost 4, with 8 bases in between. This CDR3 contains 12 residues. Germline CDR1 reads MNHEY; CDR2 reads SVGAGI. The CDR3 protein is CASRESSDTQYF. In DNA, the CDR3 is TGTGCCAGCAGGGAGAGTTCAGATACGCAGTATTTT.

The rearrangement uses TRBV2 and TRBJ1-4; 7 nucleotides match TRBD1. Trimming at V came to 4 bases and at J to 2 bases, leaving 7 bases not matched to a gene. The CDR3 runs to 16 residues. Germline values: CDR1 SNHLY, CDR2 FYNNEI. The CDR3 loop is CASSVFRGATNEKLFF. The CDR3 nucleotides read TGTGCCAGCAGTGTATTCAGGGGGGCGACTAATGAAAAACTGTTTTTT.